This T cell receptor beta chain was found in a study of cytomegalovirus exposure and HLA in healthy donors. Libraries were prepared by immunoSEQ multiplex PCR; TCRdb keeps only in-frame clonotypes and omits some of them. This sample has about 73,000 clones, with roughly 96% found just once. The germline CDR1 and CDR2 sequences are LNHNV and YYDKDF (reference sequence). The V and J ends lost 0 bases and 1 base respectively, with 9 bases between them. This CDR3 contains 15 residues. While the first cohort had fewer than 850 subjects, the donors belonged to the separate validation cohort of about 110 subjects. Study-wide results and limits: High sensitivity and specificity were reportedly achieved when the classifier diagnosed cytomegalovirus status. The study designated some 180 TCR beta chains cytomegalovirus-associated.

Points on this clone: Its target is not known.

Sequencing was performed on PBMCs. The chain couples TRBV15 to TRBJ1-1; the D is unclear. The clonotype was recovered from a man aged 18 to 35 in good health and CMV-seronegative. CDR3 sequence: CATSRDRSGNTEAFF. As DNA, the CDR3 is TGTGCCACCAGCAGAGATCGGTCAGGGAACACTGAAGCTTTCTTT.